The clone carrying this T cell receptor beta chain appeared many times. These data are taken from a study of T cells in Graves' hyperthyroidism and ophthalmopathy. PBMCs were derived from about 10 ml fresh peripheral blood. The CDR3 length is 15 residues. V gave up 6 bases and J gave up 5 bases, with 19 bases separating them. Amplification of TCR beta CDR3 regions used RNA as the template. The TCR CDR3 was amplified in a first-round RT-PCR using the HTBI primer set. A single record per CDR3 protein comes from TCRdb applying MiXCR to the multiplex PCR reads. This repertoire shows around 690,000 distinct CDR3 sequences, less than 25% found once; its top ten account for approximately 30%.

The rearrangement joins TRBV12-3 or TRBV12-4 to TRBJ1-1; weak D call: TRBD1 (6 bases). Material: blood. The source is a man aged 25-40 years with Graves' ophthalmopathy. CDR3 amino acids: CASSFQGIMWTEAFF. DNA for the CDR3: TGTGCCAGCAGCTTCCAGGGGATTATGTGGACTGAAGCTTTCTTT.